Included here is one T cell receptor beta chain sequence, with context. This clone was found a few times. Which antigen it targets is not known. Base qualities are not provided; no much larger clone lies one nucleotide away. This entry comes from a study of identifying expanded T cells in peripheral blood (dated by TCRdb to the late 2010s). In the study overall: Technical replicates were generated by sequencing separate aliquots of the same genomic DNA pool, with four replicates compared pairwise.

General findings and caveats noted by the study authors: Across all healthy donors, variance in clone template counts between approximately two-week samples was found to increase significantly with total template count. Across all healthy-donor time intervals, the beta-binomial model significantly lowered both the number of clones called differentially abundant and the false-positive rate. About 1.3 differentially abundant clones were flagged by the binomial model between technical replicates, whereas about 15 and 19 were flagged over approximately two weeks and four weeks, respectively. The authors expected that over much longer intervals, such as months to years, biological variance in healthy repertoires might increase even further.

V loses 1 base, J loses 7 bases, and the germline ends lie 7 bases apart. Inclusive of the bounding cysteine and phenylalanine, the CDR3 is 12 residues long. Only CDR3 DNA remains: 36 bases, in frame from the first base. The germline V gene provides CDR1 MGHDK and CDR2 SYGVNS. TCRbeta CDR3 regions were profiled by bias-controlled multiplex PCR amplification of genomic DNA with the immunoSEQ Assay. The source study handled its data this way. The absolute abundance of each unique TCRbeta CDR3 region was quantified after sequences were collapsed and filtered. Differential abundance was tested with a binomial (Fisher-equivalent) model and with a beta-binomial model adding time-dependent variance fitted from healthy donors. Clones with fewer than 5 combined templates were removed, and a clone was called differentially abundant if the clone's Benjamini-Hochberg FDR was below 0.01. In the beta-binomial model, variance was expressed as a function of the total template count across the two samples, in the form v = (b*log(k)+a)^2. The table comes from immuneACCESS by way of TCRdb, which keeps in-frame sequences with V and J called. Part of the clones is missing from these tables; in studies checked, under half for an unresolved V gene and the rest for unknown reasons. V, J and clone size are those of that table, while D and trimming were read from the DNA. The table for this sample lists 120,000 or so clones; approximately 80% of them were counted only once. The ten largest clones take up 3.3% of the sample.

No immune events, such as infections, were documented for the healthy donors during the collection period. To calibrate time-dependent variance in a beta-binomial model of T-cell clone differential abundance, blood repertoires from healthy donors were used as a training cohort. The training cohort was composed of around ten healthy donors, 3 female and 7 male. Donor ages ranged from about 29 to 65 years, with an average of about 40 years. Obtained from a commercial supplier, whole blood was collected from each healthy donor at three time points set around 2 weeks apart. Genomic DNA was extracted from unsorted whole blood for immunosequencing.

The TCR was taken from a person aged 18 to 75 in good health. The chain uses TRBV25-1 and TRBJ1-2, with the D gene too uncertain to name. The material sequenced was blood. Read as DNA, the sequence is TGTGCCAGCAGTGAATCTCTGGGTGGCTACACCTTC. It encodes CASSESLGGYTF.